What follows are 9 T cell receptor beta chains derived from one specimen sequenced in a study of CD8+CD57+ T cells in acquired aplastic anemia. TCR beta VDJ combinations and CDR3 sequences were profiled from genomic DNA. TCRdb re-called the reads through MiXCR, storing one row per CDR3 protein. The sample lists more than 200,000 distinct CDR3 sequences; roughly 45% were seen once. CD8+CD57+ cell expansion had been shown by flow cytometry in patients chosen for sequencing. Sequenced sample: sorted CD4+, CD8+, or CD8+CD57+ T cells (not recorded which) from PBMCs. Receptors originate from a human donor with aplastic anemia.

There are a few counts of this clonotype. In DNA form, the CDR3 reads TGTGCCAGCAGTAATTTACGCACAGATACGCAGTATTTT. It translates to CASSNLRTDTQYF. The chain carries TRBV6-1 and TRBJ2-3; D remains unclear. The germline gives CDR1 MNHNS, CDR2 SASEGT. This CDR3 contains 13 residues. The V end lost 5 bases, the J end lost 1 base, and 7 bases lay between the germline ends.

The chain carries TRBV25-1 and TRBJ1-2, with D tentatively TRBD1 (5 bases). Germline loops: CDR1 MGHDK, CDR2 SYGVNS. Between the trimmed V and J ends, which lost 0 bases and 8 bases, there was a span of 13 bases. The CDR3 runs to 14 residues. The CDR3 nucleotides are TGTGCCAGCAGTGAATACGGCAGGGCTGGAGGCTACACCTTC. Amino acid sequence: CASSEYGRAGGYTF.

The table lists this clonotype with many counts. This chain connects TRBV19 to TRBJ2-1; D perhaps matches TRBD1 (6 bases). Trimming shortened V by 7 bases and J by 5 bases, and 15 bases separated the two germline ends. The CDR3 has 14 amino acids. The germline V gene encodes CDR1 LNHDA and CDR2 SQIVND (reference sequence). The CDR3 region is CASKPGVTDNEQFF. CDR3 DNA: TGTGCCAGTAAGCCAGGGGTGACCGACAATGAGCAGTTCTTC. Full variable domain (rest looked up from reference TRBV19 and TRBJ2-1): DGGITQSPKYLFRKEGQNVTLSCEQNLNHDAMYWYRQDPGQGLRLIYYSQIVNDFQKGDIAEGYSVSREKKESFPLTVTSAQKNPTAFYLCASKPGVTDNEQFFGPGTRLTVL.

The sample holds many counts of this clonotype. The chain employs TRBV12-3 or TRBV12-4 and TRBJ1-4; a possible D gene is TRBD1 (5 bases). V lost 5 bases and J 8 bases, leaving 15 bases between the germline ends. The CDR3 extends over 14 amino acids. The CDR3 sequence is CASSLRQTGEKLFF. The CDR3 coding sequence is TGTGCCAGCAGTCTTAGACAGACCGGGGAAAAACTGTTTTTT.

The rearrangement links TRBV7-7 to TRBJ2-7; 9 bases agree with TRBD1. In germline, CDR1 is SSHAT, CDR2 FNYEAQ (reference sequence). The CDR3 loop spans 14 amino acids. As DNA, the CDR3 is TGTGCTAGTACCCGGGGACAGGGCTCCTACGAGCAGTACTTC. This gives the protein CASTRGQGSYEQYF.

Notes on this clonotype: This may be a read error, as it is one base from a much larger clone. The genes are TRBV6-1 and TRBJ1-6; D is uncertain. From germline, CDR1 is MNHNS and CDR2 SASEGT. CDR3 length equals 11 residues. The V end was cut by 4 bases, the J end by 7 bases, with 2 bases between. The CDR3 loop reads CASSANSPLHF. The CDR3 DNA reads TGTGCCAGCAGTGCGAATTCACCCCTCCACTTT.

The chain is built from TRBV4-1 and TRBJ2-7; 7 bases map to TRBD2. The V and J ends lost 3 bases and 3 bases, in that order; junction bases with no gene match: 2. Germline-derived CDR1 and CDR2 are MGHRA and YSYEKL. CDR3 length: 13 amino acids. CDR3 in amino acids: CASSQGLHYEQYF. CDR3 DNA sequence: TGCGCCAGCAGCCAGGGACTACACTACGAGCAGTACTTC.

Ten or more counts support this clonotype. J is TRBJ1-1 and V is TRBV2; maybe TRBD1 (6 bases). This CDR3 region has 13 residues. Germline V gene data show CDR1 as SNHLY and CDR2 as FYNNEI. The V gene lost 6 bases and the J gene lost 6 bases, with 14 bases spanning the gap. The CDR3 reads CASRSTGSAEAFF. In DNA, the CDR3 is TGTGCCAGCAGATCTACAGGGTCAGCTGAAGCTTTCTTT.

This clonotype was seen repeatedly, ten times or more. This chain uses TRBV7-6 with TRBJ1-1; TRBD1 might be the D (6 bases). The CDR3 extends over 14 amino acids. Trimming cost V 4 bases and J 7 bases, with 16 bases left between them. Germline CDR1 and CDR2: SGHVS and FNYEAQ. The CDR3 region has the DNA TGTGCCAGCAGCTCAACCGCGCAGGGGATTGAAGCTTTCTTT. Translating gives CASSSTAQGIEAFF.